The present T cell receptor (beta chain) was sequenced within a study of CD8+ T cells in alopecia areata. Points on this clone: Its specificity is unknown.

Between the trimmed V and J ends, which lost 4 bases and 5 bases, there was a span of 23 bases. The V gene's germline CDR1 is LNHNV and CDR2 YYDKDF (reference sequence). CDR3 length: 17 residues. Sequencing relied on a cDNA template that was reverse transcribed from extracted RNA. Repertoires were generated with immunoSEQ multiplex PCR, while TCRdb's copy carries only in-frame clones and drops some. The profile shows 130,000 or so clones, approximately 86% of them singletons. Described treatment: oral pan-JAK inhibitor, 5-10 mg twice daily. Whole-study findings and limits: Because of a solitary nonresponder, the connection of baseline CD8+ expansion to response stays uncertain. Clonality exceeded that of normal scalp in lesional scalp, most notably in alopecia totalis/universalis. Tofacitinib produced a significant decrease in scalp clonality and in expanded CD8+ clones among the top 100.

The genes are TRBV15 and TRBJ1-2; D is uncertain. Sequenced material: CD8+ T cells sorted from blood, taken at week 4, from a patient treated with tofacitinib. This receptor was identified in a human donor with alopecia areata. CDR3 protein: CATSTRFGSGGSYGYTF. The CDR3 DNA reads TGTGCCACCAGCACCCGGTTTGGGTCAGGCGGTTCATATGGCTACACCTTC.